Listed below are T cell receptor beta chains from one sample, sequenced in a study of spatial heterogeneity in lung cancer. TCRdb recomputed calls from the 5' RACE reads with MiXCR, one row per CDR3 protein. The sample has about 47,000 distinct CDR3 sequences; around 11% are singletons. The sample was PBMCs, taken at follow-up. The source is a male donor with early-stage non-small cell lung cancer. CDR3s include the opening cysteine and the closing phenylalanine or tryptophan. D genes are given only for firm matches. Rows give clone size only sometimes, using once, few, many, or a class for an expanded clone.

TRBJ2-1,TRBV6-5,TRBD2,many,TGTGCCAGCAGTCGGGGTCCAGCGGGAGTAGAAAATGAGCAGTTCTTC,CASSRGPAGVENEQFF
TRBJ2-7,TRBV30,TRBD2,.,TGTGCCGGGGATTCTAGCGGGACTACCTACGAGCAGTACTTC,CAGDSSGTTYEQYF
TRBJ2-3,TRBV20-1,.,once,TGCAGTGCTAGTCATAGCCGCGAGAGCACAGATACGCAGTATTTT,CSASHSRESTDTQYF
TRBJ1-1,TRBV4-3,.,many,TGCGCCAGCAGCCAAGTGTTCAGGGGCTTAAACACTGAAGCTTTCTTT,CASSQVFRGLNTEAFF
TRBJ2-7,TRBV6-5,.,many,TGTGCCAGCAGTTACTCGGGCCTTAGCGGAACCTACGAGCAGTACTTC,CASSYSGLSGTYEQYF
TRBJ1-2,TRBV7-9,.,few,TGTGCCAGCAGCTTAGCGGATCGGGGTAATGGCTACACCTTC,CASSLADRGNGYTF
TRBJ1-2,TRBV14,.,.,TGTGCCAGCAGTTCCAGAGAGCGGCCCCTCAACTATGGCTACACCTTC,CASSSRERPLNYGYTF
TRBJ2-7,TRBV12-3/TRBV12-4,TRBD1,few,TGTGCCAGCGGGCACGGGACAGGAAGCTCCTACGAGCAGTACTTC,CASGHGTGSSYEQYF
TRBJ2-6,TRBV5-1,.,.,TGTGCCAGCAGCAAGTACTCTGGGGCCAACGTCCTGACTTTC,CASSKYSGANVLTF
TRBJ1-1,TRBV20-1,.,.,TGCAGTGCTCGGAAGACAGCGCACTTTACTGAAGCTTTCTTT,CSARKTAHFTEAFF
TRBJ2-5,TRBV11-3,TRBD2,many,TGCCTGGGGACTAGCGGGGGTACCCCCGAGACCCAGTACTTC,CLGTSGGTPETQYF
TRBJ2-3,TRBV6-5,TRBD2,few,TGTGCCAGCAGCCCGCTAGCGGGAGTCTCAGATACGCAGTATTTT,CASSPLAGVSDTQYF
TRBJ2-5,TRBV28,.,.,TGTGCCAGCGGGACCACCCAAGAGACCCAGTACTTC,CASGTTQETQYF
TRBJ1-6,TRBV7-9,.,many,TGTGCCAGCAGCTTAGCAGGGGACTCACCCCTCCACTTT,CASSLAGDSPLHF
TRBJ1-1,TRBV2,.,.,TGTGCCAGCAGGGAGACCCCAGGGACTGAAGCTTTCTTT,CASRETPGTEAFF
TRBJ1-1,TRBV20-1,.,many,TGCAGTGCTAGGAGTGGAGGAGATGGTGCAGCTTTCTTT,CSARSGGDGAAFF
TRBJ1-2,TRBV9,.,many,TGTGCCAGCAGCTCAGGGAGGCTTTATCTCTATGGCTACACCTTC,CASSSGRLYLYGYTF
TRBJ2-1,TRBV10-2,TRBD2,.,TGCGCCAGCAGTGAAGCGGGAGTAACCTACAATGAGCAGTTCTTC,CASSEAGVTYNEQFF
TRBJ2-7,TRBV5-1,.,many,TGCGCCAGCAGCCCACCCGATTCCTACGAGCAGTACTTC,CASSPPDSYEQYF
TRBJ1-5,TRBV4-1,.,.,TGCGCCAGCAGTCAGGAGTTTAGCAATCAGCCCCAGCATTTT,CASSQEFSNQPQHF
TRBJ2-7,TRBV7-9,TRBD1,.,TGTGCCAGCACCTATGACAGGGTCTCCGAGCAGTACTTC,CASTYDRVSEQYF
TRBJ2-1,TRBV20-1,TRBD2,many,TGCAGTGCAAGCAGCCTAGCGGGAGGCGTGGGCGATGAGCAGTTCTTC,CSASSLAGGVGDEQFF
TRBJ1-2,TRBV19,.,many,TGTGCCAGTAGTCCTTGGGACACTAATGGCTACACCTTC,CASSPWDTNGYTF
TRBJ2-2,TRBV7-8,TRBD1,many,TGTGCCAGCAGACTGCTTTGGACAGGCACCGGGGAGCTGTTTTTT,CASRLLWTGTGELFF
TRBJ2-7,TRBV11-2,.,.,TGTGCCAGCAGCTCTCCCTGGAGGGGGGAGTACGAGCAGTACTTC,CASSSPWRGEYEQYF
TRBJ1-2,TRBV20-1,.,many,TGCAGTGCCAAGAATGACAAACCGGGACTAGTCCTATATGGCTACACCTTC,CSAKNDKPGLVLYGYTF
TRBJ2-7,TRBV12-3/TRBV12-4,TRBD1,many,TGTGCCAGCAGTTTGGGACAGCATTCCTACGAGCAGTACTTC,CASSLGQHSYEQYF
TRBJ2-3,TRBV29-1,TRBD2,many,TGCAGCCTCGCCCCCACTAGCGGCCCCGCAGATACGCAGTATTTT,CSLAPTSGPADTQYF
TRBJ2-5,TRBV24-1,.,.,TGTGCCACCAGTGACGGGTCCCAAGAGACCCAGTACTTC,CATSDGSQETQYF
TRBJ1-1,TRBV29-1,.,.,TGCAGCGCCGGAACCGGGCATTTGAACACTGAAGCTTTCTTT,CSAGTGHLNTEAFF
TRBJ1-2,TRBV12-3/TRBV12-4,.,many,TGTGCCAGCAGTTTAGGAAACTATGGCTACACCTTC,CASSLGNYGYTF
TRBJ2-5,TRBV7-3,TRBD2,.,TGTGCCAGCAGCTTAACTGGGACTAGCGGGAGAGAGACCCAGTACTTC,CASSLTGTSGRETQYF
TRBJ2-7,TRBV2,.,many,TGTGCCAGCACTGACGACGGAAGCTACGAGCAGTACTTC,CASTDDGSYEQYF
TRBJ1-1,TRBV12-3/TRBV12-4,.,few,TGTGCCAGCAGAAGACCGATGAACACTGAAGCTTTCTTT,CASRRPMNTEAFF
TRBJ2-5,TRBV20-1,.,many,TGCAGTGCGGTGGTGGAGGGCGCGAAGACCCAGTACTTC,CSAVVEGAKTQYF
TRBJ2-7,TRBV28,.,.,TGTGCCAGCAGTTCAGGGTCCTACCACGAGCAGTACTTC,CASSSGSYHEQYF
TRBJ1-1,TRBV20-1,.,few,TGCAGTGCTAGAGTATCGAACACTGAAGCTTTCTTT,CSARVSNTEAFF
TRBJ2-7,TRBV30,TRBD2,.,TGTGCCTGGAGTGGGCCTAGCGGGAGGGCCGCATACGAGCAGTACTTC,CAWSGPSGRAAYEQYF
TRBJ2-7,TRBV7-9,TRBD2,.,TGTGCCAGCAGCTTCCTTAGCGGGACATACGAGCAGTACTTC,CASSFLSGTYEQYF
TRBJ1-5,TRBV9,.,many,TGTGCCAGCAGCGCGGACAGCGAACAGCCCCAGCATTTT,CASSADSEQPQHF
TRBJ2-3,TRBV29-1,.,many,TGCAGCGTTGCGGCAGGGGGGTGGGCAGATACGCAGTATTTT,CSVAAGGWADTQYF
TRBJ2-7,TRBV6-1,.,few,TGTGCCAGCATGGTCCGAAGGGGAACGGGCATCAGCTCCTACGAGCAGTACTTC,CASMVRRGTGISSYEQYF
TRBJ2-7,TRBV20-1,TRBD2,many,TGCAGTGCTTTGGCTAGCGGGGACCAAACCTACGAGCAGTACTTC,CSALASGDQTYEQYF
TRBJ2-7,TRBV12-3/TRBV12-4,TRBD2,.,TGTGCCAGCAGTTCCCCGACTAGCGGGGGCTACGAGCAGTACTTC,CASSSPTSGGYEQYF
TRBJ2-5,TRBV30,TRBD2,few,TGTGCCTGGAGTGCACACTCGGGGGGTCAAGAGACCCAGTACTTC,CAWSAHSGGQETQYF
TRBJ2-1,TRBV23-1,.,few,TGCGCCAGCAGTCAATCGACAATTCCAATCACCTCCTACAATGAGCAGTTCTTC,CASSQSTIPITSYNEQFF
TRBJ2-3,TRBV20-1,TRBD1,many,TGCAGTGCTTCCGGACAGGGCGGTGGTACGCAGTATTTT,CSASGQGGGTQYF
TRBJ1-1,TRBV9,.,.,TGTGCCAGCAGCGTAGCAGGACAGCGGAGCACTGAAGCTTTCTTT,CASSVAGQRSTEAFF
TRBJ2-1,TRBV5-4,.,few,TGTGCCAGCAGCTTGGCCCCGGGGGCCTACTACAATGAGCAGTTCTTC,CASSLAPGAYYNEQFF
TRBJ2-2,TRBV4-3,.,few,TGCGCCAGCAGCCAATTCGACTTTTCCGCCGGGGAGCTGTTTTTT,CASSQFDFSAGELFF